The 25 T cell receptor beta chains given below trace back to one sample, sequenced in a study of blood T cell repertoires in COVID-19. The table came from immunoSEQ multiplex PCR; TCRdb's copy has only in-frame clones and leaves some out. The sample holds 300,000 to 350,000 clones, about nine tenths seen once. The sample taken for sequencing was PBMCs or T cells enriched from blood (not recorded which). The receptors here all came from a young woman who had recovered from COVID-19.

The CDR3 DNA reads TGCGCCAGCAGCTTGGATGGGAGCTCTGGAAACACCATATATTTT. It specifies CASSLDGSSGNTIYF. V usage is TRBV5-1 and J usage is TRBJ1-3; D is uncertain. The CDR3 extends over 15 amino acids. The germline V gene encodes CDR1 SGHRS and CDR2 YFSETQ. The germline V and J ends were trimmed by 0 bases and 0 bases, with 7 bases remaining between them.

The genes are TRBV13 and TRBJ2-7; 7 bases are shared with TRBD1. The CDR3 has 13 residues. Germline V gene sequence: CDR1 PRHDT, CDR2 FYEKMQ (reference sequence). With V trimmed by 1 base and J by 6 bases, 3 bases remained unmatched. The CDR3 DNA is TGTGCCAGCAGCTTAGTGAGGGGGCGCGAGCAGTACTTC. This sequence encodes CASSLVRGREQYF.

Here the CDR3 DNA reads TGTGCCAGCCGCATACCCCCTCAGTCCTCCTACGAGCAGTACTTC. Amino acid sequence: CASRIPPQSSYEQYF. The V and J genes are TRBV27 and TRBJ2-7; no definite D call. The CDR3 consists of 15 residues. CDR1 MNHEY and CDR2 SMNVEV come from the germline V gene (reference sequence). Trimming took 8 bases from V and 0 from J, leaving 17 bases between them.

The J gene is TRBJ2-7, the V gene TRBV7-2; the D gene is possibly TRBD2 (5 bases). Deletions cut 1 base from V and 7 bases from J, with 17 bases between. Germline V CDR1 and CDR2: SGHTA, FQGNSA. The CDR3 consists of 15 residues. CDR3 sequence reads: CASSLGRDSPGEQYF. CDR3 nucleotide sequence: TGTGCCAGCAGCTTAGGCCGCGACTCTCCGGGGGAGCAGTACTTC.

The chain joins TRBV18 to TRBJ2-6; 10 bases are a match to TRBD1. CDR3 length: 17 residues. After removal of 3 bases from V and 3 bases from J, the junction contained 5 bases not matched to a gene. CDR1 is KGHSH, CDR2 LQKENI, per germline. CDR3 loop: CASSPLDRGLGANVLTF. In nucleotides, the CDR3 is TGTGCCAGCTCACCCCTTGACAGGGGGCTTGGGGCCAACGTCCTGACTTTC.

The chain recombines TRBV7-8 with TRBJ2-4; D gene ambiguous. Between the trimmed V and J ends, which lost 5 bases and 0 bases, there was a span of 5 bases. This CDR3 is built from 13 residues. The germline V gene encodes CDR1 SGHVS and CDR2 FQNEAQ. CDR3 loop: CASSPLAKNIQYF. Here the CDR3 DNA reads TGTGCCAGCAGCCCCCTAGCCAAAAACATTCAGTACTTC. Complete variable domain (other parts from reference TRBV7-8 and TRBJ2-4): GAGVSQSPRYKVAKRGQDVALRCDPISGHVSLFWYQQALGQGPEFLTYFQNEAQLDKSGLPSDRFFAERPEGSVSTLKIQRTQQEDSAVYLCASSPLAKNIQYFGAGTRLSVL.

The genes are TRBV6-5 and TRBJ1-1, with D possibly TRBD1 on 6 matching bases. CDR1 is MNHEY, CDR2 SVGAGI, per germline. Trimming took 3 bases from V and 4 from J, leaving 12 bases between them. CDR3 length equals 14 residues. CDR3 sequence: CASSYRQVSTEAFF. The CDR3 DNA reads TGTGCCAGCAGTTATCGACAGGTCTCCACTGAAGCTTTCTTT.

This rearrangement joins TRBV7-9 to TRBJ2-7, with 9 bases lining up with TRBD2. V was clipped by 5 bases and J by 4 bases; unmatched bases: 6. Per germline, CDR1 SEHNR and CDR2 FQNEAQ (reference sequence). The CDR3 covers 14 residues. As DNA, the CDR3 is TGTGCCAGCAGCCCGCGGGAGGGCCTATACGAGCAGTACTTC. Translation: CASSPREGLYEQYF.

The V call is TRBV5-6, the J call TRBJ1-5, with 8 nucleotides matching TRBD1. This CDR3 comprises 13 residues. The germline CDR1 and CDR2 sequences are SGHDT and YYEEEE. V was pared by 0 bases and J by 9 bases, with 2 bases of the junction left unmatched. The CDR3 sequence is CASSLVTGGPQHF. The CDR3 bases are TGTGCCAGCAGCTTGGTAACAGGGGGGCCCCAGCATTTT.

This clone occurred a few times. One junction end disagrees with the germline gene, perhaps due to a read error. The genes are TRBV4-3 and TRBJ2-1, with 11 bases fitting TRBD1. Germline CDR1 reads LGHNA; CDR2 reads YSLEER. CDR3 length equals 14 residues. The CDR3 sequence is CASSQGQGANEQFF. DNA for the CDR3: TGCGCCAGCAGTCAAGGACAGGGGGCGAATGAGCAGTTCTTC.

V usage is TRBV18 and J usage is TRBJ2-3; TRBD2 matches 10 bases. The CDR3 loop spans 15 amino acids. Germline loops: CDR1 KGHSH, CDR2 LQKENI. The V and J ends lost 6 bases and 3 bases, in that order; junction bases with no gene match: 6. CDR3 in DNA: TGTGCCAGCTCCCTAAGCGGGAGGGGAACAGATACGCAGTATTTT. Protein sequence: CASSLSGRGTDTQYF.

The V and J genes are TRBV5-5 and TRBJ1-1; 11 bases fit TRBD1. Germline trimming cut 3 bases from V and 4 bases from J; bases unmatched to any gene: 8. CDR1 is SGHKS and CDR2 is YYEKEE in the germline V gene (reference sequence). This CDR3 is 16 amino acids long. CDR3 DNA: TGTGCCAGCAGCTCGATTCCGGGACAGGGGGGCACTGAAGCTTTCTTT. Protein: CASSSIPGQGGTEAFF.

Only one count was recorded for this clone. The chain links TRBV5-1 to TRBJ2-1, with a weak D call TRBD1 (6 bases). Looked up from germline, CDR1 is SGHRS and CDR2 is YFSETQ. This CDR3 has 15 residues. V shed 4 bases and J shed 2 bases, with 13 bases lying between them. The CDR3 region is CASSPRGTTYNEQFF. The CDR3 coding sequence is TGCGCCAGCAGCCCCAGGGGAACGACCTACAATGAGCAGTTCTTC.

This chain uses TRBV27 with TRBJ1-2, with TRBD1 as a possible D gene (6 bases). This CDR3 comprises 15 residues. The germline V and J ends were trimmed by 4 bases and 1 base, with 13 bases remaining between them. Germline CDR1 MNHEY, CDR2 SMNVEV (reference sequence). The CDR3 DNA follows: TGTGCCAGCAGTTACCTAGGACAGAGTAACTATGGCTACACCTTC. It yields the protein CASSYLGQSNYGYTF.

This chain connects TRBV9 to TRBJ1-2; 10 bases fit TRBD1. CDR1 SGDLS and CDR2 YYNGEE come from the germline V gene. Germline trimming cut 3 bases from V and 4 bases from J; bases unmatched to any gene: 6. CDR3 length: 15 residues. The CDR3 is CASSAGGQGIYGYTF. CDR3 nucleotides: TGTGCCAGCAGCGCCGGGGGACAGGGGATCTATGGCTACACCTTC. The whole variable domain, remainder taken from reference TRBV9 and TRBJ1-2, is DSGVTQTPKHLITATGQRVTLRCSPRSGDLSVYWYQQSLDQGLQFLIQYYNGEERAKGNILERFSAQQFPDLHSELNLSSLELGDSALYFCASSAGGQGIYGYTFGSGTRLTVV.

This clone was found a few times. The chain combines TRBV2 with TRBJ1-1; TRBD1 is a possible D gene (5 bases). This CDR3 spans 11 amino acids. V was shortened by 7 bases and J by 9 bases, with 12 bases between the two germline ends. Germline lookup yields CDR1 SNHLY and CDR2 FYNNEI. In nucleotides, the CDR3 is TGTGCCAGCAACGTGAGACAGCAAGCTTTCTTT. Protein: CASNVRQQAFF.

This rearrangement joins TRBV5-1 to TRBJ1-4; a weak D match, TRBD1 (5 bases). The germline CDR1 and CDR2 sequences are SGHRS and YFSETQ. V shed 0 bases and J shed 8 bases, with 14 bases lying between them. The CDR3 has 15 residues. Here the CDR3 DNA reads TGCGCCAGCAGCTTGGGGCCAGGGATGGAGGAAAAACTGTTTTTT. As protein: CASSLGPGMEEKLFF.

This rearrangement joins TRBV7-9 to TRBJ1-1; unclear D gene. Per germline, CDR1 SEHNR and CDR2 FQNEAQ (reference sequence). The CDR3 extends over 13 amino acids. Trimming removed 4 bases at V and 1 base at J, with 7 bases between. The CDR3 DNA reads TGTGCCAGCAGCTCGGAGCAGAACACTGAAGCTTTCTTT. Translation: CASSSEQNTEAFF.

To note about this clone: Other DNA variants within this sample encode the same CDR3. This rearrangement joins TRBV9 to TRBJ2-2; TRBD2 might be the D (5 bases). Germline V gene lookup returns CDR1 SGDLS and CDR2 YYNGEE. Trimming cost V 0 bases and J 5 bases, with 8 bases left between them. CDR3 length: 14 residues. The CDR3 DNA follows: TGTGCCAGCAGCGTAGGAGGCGGGACCGGGGAGCTGTTTTTT. It yields the protein CASSVGGGTGELFF. The full variable domain, completed using reference TRBV9 and TRBJ2-2, is DSGVTQTPKHLITATGQRVTLRCSPRSGDLSVYWYQQSLDQGLQFLIQYYNGEERAKGNILERFSAQQFPDLHSELNLSSLELGDSALYFCASSVGGGTGELFFGEGSRLTVL.

The CDR3 loop is CATSRTGGDEKLFF. CDR3 sequence (DNA): TGTGCCACCAGCAGGACAGGGGGAGATGAAAAACTGTTTTTT. The gene calls are TRBV15 and TRBJ1-4; 9 bases fit TRBD1. This CDR3 spans 14 amino acids. J was trimmed by 6 bases and V by 3 bases; bases with no gene match: 2. Germline values: CDR1 LNHNV, CDR2 YYDKDF (reference sequence).

The chain links TRBV7-2 to TRBJ2-7; 7 positions agree with TRBD1. Trimming cost V 4 bases and J 7 bases; bases outside gene matches: 4. This CDR3 is 12 amino acids long. Germline lookup yields CDR1 SGHTA and CDR2 FQGNSA. CDR3 coding DNA: TGTGCCAGCAGCTATCGACAGGGAGAGCAGTACTTC. Protein product: CASSYRQGEQYF.

The chain is built from TRBV7-8 and TRBJ2-1, with D hard to call. There are 14 residues in the CDR3. The germline V gene encodes CDR1 SGHVS and CDR2 FQNEAQ. V was trimmed by 1 base and J by 3 bases, leaving 7 bases between them. CDR3 coding DNA: TGTGCCAGCAGCTTAGGCGGAAACTACAATGAGCAGTTCTTC. It specifies CASSLGGNYNEQFF.

This clone was counted at least ten times. The rearrangement links TRBV9 to TRBJ1-6; 9 bases match TRBD1. In germline, CDR1 is SGDLS, CDR2 YYNGEE. CDR3 length: 17 residues. V gave up 4 bases and J gave up 9 bases; unmatched junction bases: 14. The CDR3 spells CASSPTYTQGAGSPLHF. The CDR3 nucleotides are TGTGCCAGCAGCCCGACGTATACACAGGGGGCGGGTTCACCCCTCCACTTT.

This chain joins TRBV7-9 and TRBJ1-4, with 9 bases identical to TRBD1. The CDR3 spans 16 residues. With V trimmed by 4 bases and J by 7 bases, 10 bases remained unmatched. The V gene's germline CDR1 is SEHNR and CDR2 FQNEAQ (reference sequence). This CDR3 is CASSSKTGGLSEKLFF. DNA for the CDR3: TGTGCCAGCAGCTCGAAAACAGGGGGCCTTAGTGAAAAACTGTTTTTT.

This sequence joins TRBV3-1 (or the pseudogene TRBV3-2) and TRBJ1-2; 10 bases are shared with TRBD1. V was pared by 4 bases and J by 4 bases, with 12 bases of the junction left unmatched. The CDR3 covers 17 residues. The germline V gene has CDR1 LGHDT and CDR2 YNNKEL (reference sequence). DNA of the CDR3: TGTGCCAGCAGCCCTGACAGGGGGCGGCGGGGGATCTATGGCTACACCTTC. It specifies CASSPDRGRRGIYGYTF.